This entry lists 18 T cell receptor beta chains sequenced from one sample in a study of blood T cell repertoires in COVID-19. Here immunoSEQ multiplex PCR was the method, and the copy in TCRdb shows in-frame clones only, minus some. The sample lists about 140,000 clones, around 84% seen once, with roughly 8.7% in the top ten. The sequenced sample was peripheral blood. The receptors were gathered from a woman aged 60 to 75 with acute or convalescent COVID-19.

The genes are TRBV6-1 and TRBJ2-3, with D hard to call. Per germline, CDR1 MNHNS and CDR2 SASEGT. V was trimmed by 2 bases and J by 1 base, leaving 7 bases between them. This CDR3 has 14 residues. Written as DNA, the CDR3 is TGTGCCAGCAGTGAACCCGTTCGCACAGATACGCAGTATTTT. It is translated as CASSEPVRTDTQYF.

In DNA, the CDR3 is TGTGCCAGCAGTTACTTACAGGGGGGATCCTATGGCTACACCTTC. Translation gives CASSYLQGGSYGYTF. The rearrangement uses TRBV6-5 and TRBJ1-2; 8 bases fit TRBD1. Germline CDR1 reads MNHEY; CDR2 reads SVGAGI. The CDR3 has 15 residues. Trimming removed 1 base from V and 4 bases from J; junction bases left unmatched: 5.

The chain couples TRBV27 to TRBJ2-2; 10 positions match TRBD2. Germline V gives CDR1 MNHEY, CDR2 SMNVEV (reference sequence). The V and J ends lost 6 bases and 4 bases, in that order; junction bases with no gene match: 11. This CDR3 comprises 17 residues. The CDR3 loop reads CASSPLGAGGTTGELFF. The DNA for the CDR3 is TGTGCCAGCAGCCCACTCGGAGCGGGGGGGACCACCGGGGAGCTGTTTTTT.

V is TRBV19 and J is TRBJ2-6, with a tentative D call TRBD1 (6 bases). Germline CDR1 is LNHDA and CDR2 is SQIVND (reference sequence). The CDR3 runs 15 residues. The V end lost 3 bases, the J end lost 5 bases, and 11 bases lay between the germline ends. The CDR3 bases are TGTGCCAGTAGTATCTCCGGGGACAGGGCCAACGTCCTGACTTTC. Its translation is CASSISGDRANVLTF.

The chain recombines TRBV6-5 with TRBJ1-2; no clear D gene. CDR1 and CDR2 from the germline V gene are MNHEY and SVGAGI. Trimming stripped 0 bases from V and 4 bases from J, with 12 bases between. This CDR3 contains 15 residues. CDR3 nucleotide sequence: TGTGCCAGCAGTTACTCCGGGGAGGGTTTCTATGGCTACACCTTC. Translating it yields CASSYSGEGFYGYTF.

This rearrangement joins TRBV30 to TRBJ2-3, with 8 bases lining up with TRBD2. The ends lost 2 bases at V and 11 bases at J; junction bases unmatched: 9. The CDR3 runs to 13 residues. Germline CDR1 reads GTSNPN; CDR2 reads SVGIG (reference sequence). CDR3 loop: CAWSRRTLAGQYF. The CDR3 DNA follows: TGTGCCTGGAGTCGCCGGACTCTAGCGGGGCAGTATTTT.

The rearrangement uses TRBV19 and TRBJ2-2; 10 bases align to TRBD1. Looked up from germline, CDR1 is LNHDA and CDR2 is SQIVND (reference sequence). The V gene end was trimmed by 5 bases and the J gene end by 6 bases; junction bases not matched to a gene: 6. The length of the CDR3 is 15 residues. In DNA form, the CDR3 reads TGTGCCAGTAGTTGGGGGGACAGGGGACCCGGGGAGCTGTTTTTT. Translating it yields CASSWGDRGPGELFF.

The genes are TRBV12-5 and TRBJ1-3, with unresolved D. With 6 bases removed from V and 1 base from J, the gap between germline ends came to 7 bases. Per the germline V gene, CDR1 is LGHNT and CDR2 is FRNRAP. This CDR3 is built from 13 residues. Here the CDR3 reads CASGAGSGNTIYF. CDR3 nucleotide sequence: TGTGCTAGTGGAGCGGGGTCTGGAAACACCATATATTTT.

J is TRBJ1-3 and V is TRBV15; 7 positions match TRBD1. The germline V gene encodes CDR1 LNHNV and CDR2 YYDKDF (reference sequence). This CDR3 has 15 amino acids. V lost 1 base and J lost 0; bases outside the gene matches: 0. Written as DNA, the CDR3 is TGTGCCACCAGCAGAGGGGACAGCTCTGGAAACACCATATATTTT. As protein: CATSRGDSSGNTIYF.

On this clone: Within the sample, other DNA sequences also encode this same CDR3. The rearrangement links TRBV11-2 to TRBJ2-7; D remains unclear. Germline values: CDR1 SGHAT, CDR2 FQNNGV. This CDR3 is built from 11 residues. The V and J ends lost 5 bases and 3 bases respectively, with 5 bases between them. CDR3 bases: TGTGCCAGCAGCAGGAGCTACGAGCAGTACTTC. Translating it yields CASSRSYEQYF.

The genes are TRBV27 and TRBJ2-7; TRBD2 aligns across 13 bases. The CDR3 consists of 15 residues. CDR1 is MNHEY and CDR2 is SMNVEV in the germline V gene (reference sequence). With 6 bases clipped from V and 6 bases from J, the junction kept 8 bases outside the gene matches. CDR3 region: CASSLTSGGRGEQYF. Here the CDR3 DNA reads TGTGCCAGCAGCTTGACTAGCGGGGGGCGAGGCGAGCAGTACTTC.

The chain uses TRBV25-1 and TRBJ1-3; D not resolved. Germline V gene lookup returns CDR1 MGHDK and CDR2 SYGVNS. Trimming left V 1 base short and J 8 bases short, with 9 bases between. The CDR3 extends over 13 amino acids. The CDR3 spells CASSESGRHTIYF. Written as DNA, the CDR3 is TGTGCCAGCAGTGAATCGGGAAGACACACCATATATTTT. Based on the CDR3 plus reference TRBV25-1 and TRBJ1-3, the full variable domain is EADIYQTPRYLVIGTGKKITLECSQTMGHDKMYWYQQDPGMELHLIHYSYGVNSTEKGDLSSESTVSRIRTEHFPLTLESARPSHTSQYLCASSESGRHTIYFGEGSWLTVV.

This chain links TRBV4-1 with TRBJ2-7; no definite D call. Trimming stripped 0 bases from V and 0 bases from J, with 6 bases between. There are 14 residues in the CDR3. From germline, CDR1 is MGHRA and CDR2 YSYEKL. The CDR3 nucleotides read TGCGCCAGCAGCCAAGACCAGGACTCCTACGAGCAGTACTTC. Residues: CASSQDQDSYEQYF.

The chain recombines TRBV5-6 with TRBJ2-1, with 8 bases aligning to TRBD2. The germline V gene has CDR1 SGHDT and CDR2 YYEEEE. V lost 0 bases and J lost 16; bases outside the gene matches: 6. The CDR3 length is 12 residues. CDR3 sequence (DNA): TGTGCCAGCAGCTTGGCGGGACTAGAATTTTTCTTC. Its protein is CASSLAGLEFFF.

This clone turned up a few times. This rearrangement joins TRBV10-3 to TRBJ2-2, with 8 positions matching TRBD1. This CDR3 is 16 amino acids long. With V trimmed by 6 bases and J by 3 bases, 9 bases remained unmatched. Germline V gene data show CDR1 as ENHRY and CDR2 as SYGVKD. This CDR3 reads CAIRRATGVDTGELFF. DNA for the CDR3: TGTGCCATCAGAAGAGCGACAGGGGTGGACACCGGGGAGCTGTTTTTT.

This rearrangement joins TRBV5-1 to TRBJ2-5, with TRBD2 matching 10 bases. The CDR3 is made up of 16 amino acids. V trimming: 2 bases; J trimming: 1 base; junction bases outside the gene matches: 5. The germline V gene has CDR1 SGHRS and CDR2 YFSETQ. CDR3 DNA: TGCGCCAGCAGCTTCGGACTAGCGGATCTCCAAGAGACCCAGTACTTC. Encoded protein: CASSFGLADLQETQYF.

A single count supports this clone. CDR3 residues: CASSRQGPNSGNTIYF. CDR3 in DNA: TGTGCCAGCAGTCGACAGGGGCCGAACTCTGGAAACACCATATATTTT. The rearrangement links TRBV6-6 to TRBJ1-3, with 8 positions matching TRBD1. J was trimmed by 0 bases and V by 5 bases; bases with no gene match: 6. The CDR3 is 16 amino acids. Germline V gene data show CDR1 as MNHNY and CDR2 as SVGAGI (reference sequence).

The chain carries TRBV7-9 and TRBJ2-3, with 15 bases identical to TRBD2. Germline V gene data show CDR1 as SEHNR and CDR2 as FQNEAQ (reference sequence). The CDR3 contains 15 residues. V was pared by 4 bases and J by 6 bases, with 2 bases of the junction left unmatched. The CDR3 DNA is TGTGCCAGCAGCTGGACTAGCGGGGGGGCCGATACGCAGTATTTT. Protein: CASSWTSGGADTQYF.